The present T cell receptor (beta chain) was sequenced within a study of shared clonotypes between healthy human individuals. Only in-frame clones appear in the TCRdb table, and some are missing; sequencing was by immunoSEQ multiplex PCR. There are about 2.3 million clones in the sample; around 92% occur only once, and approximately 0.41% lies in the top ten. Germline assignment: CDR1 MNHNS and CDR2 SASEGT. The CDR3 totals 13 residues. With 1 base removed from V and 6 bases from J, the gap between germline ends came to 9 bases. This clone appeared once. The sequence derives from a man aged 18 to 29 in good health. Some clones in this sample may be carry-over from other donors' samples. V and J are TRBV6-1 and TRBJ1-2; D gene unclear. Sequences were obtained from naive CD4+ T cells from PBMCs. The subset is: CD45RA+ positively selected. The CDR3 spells CASSEVWVDGYTF. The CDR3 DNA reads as TGTGCCAGCAGTGAAGTGTGGGTAGATGGCTACACCTTC.